This TCR beta chain comes out of a study of cytomegalovirus exposure and HLA in healthy donors (dated by TCRdb to 2016 to 2017). Concerning the study at large: According to a later analysis, the 100 to 150 validation repertoires were produced on the same platform as the 600 to 850 repertoires of the first cohort. The study aimed to test whether cataloging public T cell receptors could reveal signatures of past pathogen exposure. A separate validation cohort of roughly 130 different subjects was used in addition to the approximately 700-subject first cohort. High-throughput TCR immunosequencing, statistical association of individual TCRs with disease status, and machine learning were combined to predict cytomegalovirus infection status. Summary of the overall study and its limitations: A later analysis had no HLA typing for the validation cohort, so co-occurrence there was scored across all 130 or so repertoires. The authors suggested that the approach could potentially be extended to other disease states and immunological phenotypes. Across donors, most TCR sequences were observed very rarely, whereas some public TCRs were present in many individuals. Cytomegalovirus status was reported to be diagnosed by the classifier with high specificity and sensitivity in both the original and validation cohorts. In vitro tests confirmed that a few of the cytomegalovirus-associated TCR beta chains recognize cytomegalovirus antigens. The study listed 164 TCR beta chains as associated with cytomegalovirus. In a later analysis, TCRs clustered in the first cohort were found to also tend to co-occur in the roughly 120 validation repertoires, with 94% of cluster scores above 0.

Separate from the approximately 700-subject first cohort, the validation cohort of roughly 130 subjects was the group to which the donors belonged. Details on this clone: Its antigen specificity is not known. Per-base quality was not reported, and no clone a single base away is much larger than it.

Receptor amplification or capture employed the immunoSEQ multiplex PCR assay. The paper's processing steps were these. A statistical classification framework was developed to diagnose cytomegalovirus status using the catalog of TCR beta chain sequences. Sourced from immuneACCESS, this table was stored by TCRdb with only in-frame sequences that have V and J called. A share of the clones is absent; for the studies checked, an unresolved V gene accounts for under half, and the remainder has no known explanation. That table supplies the V and J calls and clone size; D and trimming were determined from the DNA. For this sample there are around 350,000 clones; approximately 90% appear just once. Together, the top ten hold about 0.8% of the sample. There are 15 amino acids in the CDR3, from cysteine to phenylalanine inclusive. Only CDR3 DNA is held: 45 bases, read in frame from base 1. The germline V gene specifies SGHRS as CDR1 and YFSETQ as CDR2. At the junction V is shortened by 0 bases and J by 5 bases, with 15 bases in between.

Sequenced sample: PBMCs. The receptor was isolated from a woman younger than 35 in good health and CMV-seronegative. In this chain, TRBV5-1 is recombined with TRBJ2-7; TRBD1 might be the D gene, on 6 matching bases. The CDR3 region: CASSLEAGAQHEQYF. The DNA sequence reads TGCGCCAGCAGCTTGGAGGCAGGGGCCCAGCACGAGCAGTACTTC.